This record looks at one TCR beta chain sequence and its context. Other DNA sequences from this sample encode an identical CDR3 as well. This sample is drawn from a study of shared clonotypes between healthy human individuals. The CDR3 has 15 residues. The V gene's germline CDR1 is SGHTA and CDR2 FQGTGA. After removal of 5 bases from V and 3 bases from J, the junction contained 6 bases not matched to a gene. TCRdb's table, derived via immunoSEQ multiplex PCR, lists solely in-frame clones and lacks some. The sample comprises approximately 2.3 million clones, about 92% of which are singletons, and 0.35% to 0.45% rests with the top ten.

The rearrangement joins TRBV7-3 to TRBJ2-7, with TRBD2 matching 11 bases. The sequenced material came from naive CD4+ T cells from PBMCs. Subset noted: CD45RA+ positively selected. The source of this sequence is a man aged 18 to 35 in good health. Some clones in this sample may be carry-over from other donors' samples. The CDR3 region has the DNA TGTGCCAGCAGCCTCACCGGGACTAGCGGCTACGAGCAGTACTTC. Protein: CASSLTGTSGYEQYF.